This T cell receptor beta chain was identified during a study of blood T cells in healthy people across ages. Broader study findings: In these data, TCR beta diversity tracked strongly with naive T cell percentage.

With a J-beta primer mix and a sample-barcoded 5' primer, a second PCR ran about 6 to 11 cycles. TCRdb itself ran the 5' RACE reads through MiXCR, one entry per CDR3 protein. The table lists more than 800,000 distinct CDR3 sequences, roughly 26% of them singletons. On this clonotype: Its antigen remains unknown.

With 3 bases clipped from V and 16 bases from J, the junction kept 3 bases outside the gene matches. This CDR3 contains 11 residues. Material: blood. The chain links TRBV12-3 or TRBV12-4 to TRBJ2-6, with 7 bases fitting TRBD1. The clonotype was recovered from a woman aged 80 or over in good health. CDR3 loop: CASSFTGELTF. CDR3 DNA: TGTGCCAGCAGTTTTACAGGGGAGCTGACTTTC.